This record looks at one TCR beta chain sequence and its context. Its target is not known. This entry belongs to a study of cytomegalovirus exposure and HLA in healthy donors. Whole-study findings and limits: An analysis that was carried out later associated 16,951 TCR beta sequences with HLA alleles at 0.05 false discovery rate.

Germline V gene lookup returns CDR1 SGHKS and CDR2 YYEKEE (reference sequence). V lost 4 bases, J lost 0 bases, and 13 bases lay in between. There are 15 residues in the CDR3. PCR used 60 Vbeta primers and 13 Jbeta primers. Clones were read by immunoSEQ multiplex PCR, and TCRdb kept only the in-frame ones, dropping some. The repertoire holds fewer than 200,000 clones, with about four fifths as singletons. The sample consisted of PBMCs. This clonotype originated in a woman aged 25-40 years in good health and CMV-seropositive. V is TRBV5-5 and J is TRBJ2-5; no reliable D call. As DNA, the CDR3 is TGTGCCAGCAGCATGGGCCTGGAGTACCAAGAGACCCAGTACTTC. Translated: CASSMGLEYQETQYF.